This TCR beta chain was recorded in a study of T cell responses to AZD1222 COVID-19 vaccine. The germline gives CDR1 GTSNPN, CDR2 SVGIG (reference sequence). The CDR3 contains 15 residues. V lost 2 bases and J 5 bases, leaving 15 bases between the germline ends. The data were produced by immunoSEQ multiplex PCR, yet TCRdb's version contains in-frame clones alone and is incomplete. Of about 120,000 clones listed, about 89% are singletons. The V call is TRBV30, the J call TRBJ1-4, with D possibly being TRBD1 (6 bases). The TCR originated in an adult in good health. The material was peripheral blood, obtained on day 0 of MenACWY control vaccination. CDR3 DNA sequence: TGTGCCTGGAGTCGGGCAGGGGAGGGGAATGAAAAACTGTTTTTT. Translating gives CAWSRAGEGNEKLFF.